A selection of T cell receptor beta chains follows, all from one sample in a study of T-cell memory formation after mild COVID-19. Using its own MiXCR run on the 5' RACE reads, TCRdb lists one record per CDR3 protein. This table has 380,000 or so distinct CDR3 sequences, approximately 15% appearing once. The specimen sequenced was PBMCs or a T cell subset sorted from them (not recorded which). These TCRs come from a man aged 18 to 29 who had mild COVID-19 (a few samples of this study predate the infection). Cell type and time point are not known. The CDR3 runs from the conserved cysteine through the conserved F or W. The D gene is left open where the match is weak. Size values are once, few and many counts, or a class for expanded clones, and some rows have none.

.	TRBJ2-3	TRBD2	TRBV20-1	CSARGGSGGDTQYF	TGCAGTGCTAGAGGAGGTAGCGGGGGGGATACGCAGTATTTT
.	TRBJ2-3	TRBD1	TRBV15	CATSGPGQGVPDTQYF	TGTGCCACCAGCGGTCCGGGACAGGGCGTCCCAGATACGCAGTATTTT
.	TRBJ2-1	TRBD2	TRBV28	CASIRGGVNEQFF	TGTGCCAGCATTCGGGGGGGGGTCAATGAGCAGTTCTTC
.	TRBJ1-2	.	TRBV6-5	CASSYLPGTRGDGYTF	TGTGCCAGCAGTTACCTCCCCGGGACAAGAGGAGATGGCTACACCTTC
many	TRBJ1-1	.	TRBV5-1	CASSLEFGKKDGTEAFF	TGCGCCAGCAGCTTGGAATTCGGGAAAAAGGATGGCACTGAAGCTTTCTTT
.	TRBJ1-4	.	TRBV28	CASSLYEKLFF	TGTGCCAGCAGTTTATATGAAAAACTGTTTTTT
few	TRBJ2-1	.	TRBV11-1	CASSPITAPRSEQFF	TGTGCCAGCAGCCCAATCACGGCCCCTAGGTCTGAGCAGTTCTTC
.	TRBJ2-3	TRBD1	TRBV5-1	CASSLGDRPDTQYF	TGCGCCAGCAGCTTGGGGGACAGACCGGATACGCAGTATTTT
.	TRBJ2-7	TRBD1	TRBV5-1	CASGPGTGPYEQYF	TGCGCCAGCGGCCCCGGGACAGGACCCTACGAGCAGTACTTC
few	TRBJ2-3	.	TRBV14	CASSQRRGRTDTQYF	TGTGCCAGCAGCCAGAGGAGGGGGCGCACAGATACGCAGTATTTT
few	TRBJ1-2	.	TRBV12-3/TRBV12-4	CASSSEGGYTF	TGTGCCAGCAGTTCGGAGGGAGGCTACACCTTC
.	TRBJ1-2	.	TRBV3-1	CASSQVEGGVKYGYTF	TGTGCCAGCAGCCAAGTGGAGGGGGGAGTGAAGTATGGCTACACCTTC
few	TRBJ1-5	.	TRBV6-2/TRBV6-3	CASSQALRTGAQHF	TGTGCCAGCAGTCAAGCACTTAGAACCGGGGCCCAGCATTTT
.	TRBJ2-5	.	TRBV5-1	CASSPLFGTQYF	TGCGCCAGCAGCCCGCTCTTTGGGACCCAGTACTTC
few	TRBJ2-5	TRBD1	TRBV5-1	CASSTDRAETQYF	TGCGCCAGCAGCACGGACAGGGCGGAGACCCAGTACTTC
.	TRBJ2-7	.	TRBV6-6	CASSPGPVAEQYF	TGTGCCAGCAGTCCGGGACCTGTTGCTGAGCAGTACTTC
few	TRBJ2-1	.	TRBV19	CASSIDGGDSYNEQFF	TGTGCCAGTAGTATCGACGGGGGAGACTCCTACAATGAGCAGTTCTTC
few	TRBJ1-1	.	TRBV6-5	CASSYNFWNTEAFF	TGTGCCAGCAGTTACAACTTTTGGAACACTGAAGCTTTCTTT
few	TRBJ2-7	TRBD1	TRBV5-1	CASSVGTGIYEQYF	TGCGCCAGCAGTGTCGGGACAGGGATCTACGAGCAGTACTTC
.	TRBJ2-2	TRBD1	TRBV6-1	CASSGWPGQADTGELFF	TGTGCCAGCAGTGGCTGGCCGGGACAGGCGGACACCGGGGAGCTGTTTTTT
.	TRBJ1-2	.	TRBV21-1	CASSKPRGLYGYTF	TGTGCCAGCAGCAAACCCCGGGGGCTCTATGGCTACACCTTC
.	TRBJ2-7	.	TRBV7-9	CASSPQGAAYEQYF	TGTGCCAGCAGCCCCCAGGGAGCCGCCTACGAGCAGTACTTC
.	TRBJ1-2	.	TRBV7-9	CASASLGVGYTF	TGTGCCAGCGCCTCATTGGGGGTGGGCTACACCTTC
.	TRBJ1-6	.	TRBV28	CASLRSSSYNSPLHF	TGTGCCAGCTTGAGGTCCAGCTCCTATAATTCACCCCTCCACTTT
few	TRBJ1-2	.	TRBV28	CASSLGPAWGYTF	TGTGCCAGCAGTTTAGGTCCGGCGTGGGGCTACACCTTC
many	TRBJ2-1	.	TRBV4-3	CASSQEVRYEQFF	TGCGCCAGCAGCCAAGAAGTTCGCTACGAGCAGTTCTTC
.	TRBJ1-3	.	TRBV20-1	CSARGSRLSSGNTIYF	TGCAGTGCTAGAGGCTCGCGGTTAAGCTCTGGAAACACCATATATTTT
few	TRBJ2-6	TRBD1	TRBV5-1	CASKGTGESGANVLTF	TGCGCCAGCAAAGGGACAGGCGAATCTGGGGCCAACGTCCTGACTTTC
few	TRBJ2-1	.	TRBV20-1	CSAVAGNNEQFF	TGCAGTGCGGTGGCGGGAAACAATGAGCAGTTCTTC
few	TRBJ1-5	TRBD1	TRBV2	CASRTGTGERNQPQHF	TGTGCCAGCAGGACCGGGACAGGGGAAAGAAATCAGCCCCAGCATTTT
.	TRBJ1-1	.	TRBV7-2	CASSLAGQGYTEAFF	TGTGCCAGCAGCTTGGCGGGGCAGGGTTACACTGAAGCTTTCTTT
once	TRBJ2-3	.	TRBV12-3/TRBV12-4	CASSSRQDVSTDTQYF	TGTGCCAGCAGTTCACGCCAGGACGTGAGCACAGATACGCAGTATTTT
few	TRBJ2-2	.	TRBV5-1	CASSLLVREDTGELFF	TGCGCCAGCAGCTTGCTTGTCAGGGAGGACACCGGGGAGCTGTTTTTT
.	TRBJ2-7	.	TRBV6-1	CASKAILSYEQYF	TGTGCCAGCAAGGCTATTCTATCCTACGAGCAGTACTTC
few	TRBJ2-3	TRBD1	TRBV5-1	CASSTQGVQSTDTQYF	TGCGCCAGCAGCACACAGGGGGTACAAAGCACAGATACGCAGTATTTT
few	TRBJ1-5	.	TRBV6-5	CASSYLGGDQPQHF	TGTGCCAGCAGTTATCTGGGAGGGGATCAGCCCCAGCATTTT
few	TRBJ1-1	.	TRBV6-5	CASSYSGVEPPFF	TGTGCCAGCAGTTACTCGGGGGTGGAACCCCCTTTCTTT
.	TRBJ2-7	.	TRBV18	CASSPSFDPSSEQYF	TGTGCCAGCTCACCAAGTTTCGACCCAAGTTCCGAGCAGTACTTC
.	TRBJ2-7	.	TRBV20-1	CSATPGGQSYEQYF	TGCAGTGCTACCCCTGGAGGTCAATCCTACGAGCAGTACTTC
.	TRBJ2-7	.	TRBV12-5	CASGSAPFGSSYEQYF	TGTGCTAGTGGTTCCGCCCCTTTTGGGAGCTCCTACGAGCAGTACTTC
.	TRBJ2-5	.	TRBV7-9	CASSQLGPQETQYF	TGTGCCAGCAGCCAATTGGGACCGCAAGAGACCCAGTACTTC
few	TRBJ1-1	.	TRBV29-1	CSVAGRLNTEAFF	TGCAGCGTTGCCGGACGACTGAACACTGAAGCTTTCTTT
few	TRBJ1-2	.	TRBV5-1	CASSATDFYGYTF	TGCGCCAGCAGCGCCACGGACTTCTATGGCTACACCTTC
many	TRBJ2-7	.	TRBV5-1	CASSWMYEQYF	TGCGCCAGCAGCTGGATGTACGAGCAGTACTTC
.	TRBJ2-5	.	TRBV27	CASSGRTVGETQYF	TGTGCCAGCAGTGGCAGGACCGTCGGGGAGACCCAGTACTTC
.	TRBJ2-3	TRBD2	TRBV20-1	CSARTSRSTDTQYF	TGCAGTGCCCGGACTAGCAGGAGCACAGATACGCAGTATTTT
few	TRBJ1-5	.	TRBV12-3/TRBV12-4	CASSPKGDGVLAQHF	TGTGCCAGCAGTCCCAAAGGGGACGGGGTATTAGCCCAGCATTTT
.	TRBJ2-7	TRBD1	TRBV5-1	CSSSLVTGTGAYEQYF	TGCTCCAGCAGCTTGGTTACCGGGACAGGGGCCTACGAGCAGTACTTC
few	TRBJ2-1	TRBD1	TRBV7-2	CASSLVWVGTGQFNEQFF	TGTGCCAGCAGCTTAGTTTGGGTCGGGACAGGACAATTCAATGAGCAGTTCTTC